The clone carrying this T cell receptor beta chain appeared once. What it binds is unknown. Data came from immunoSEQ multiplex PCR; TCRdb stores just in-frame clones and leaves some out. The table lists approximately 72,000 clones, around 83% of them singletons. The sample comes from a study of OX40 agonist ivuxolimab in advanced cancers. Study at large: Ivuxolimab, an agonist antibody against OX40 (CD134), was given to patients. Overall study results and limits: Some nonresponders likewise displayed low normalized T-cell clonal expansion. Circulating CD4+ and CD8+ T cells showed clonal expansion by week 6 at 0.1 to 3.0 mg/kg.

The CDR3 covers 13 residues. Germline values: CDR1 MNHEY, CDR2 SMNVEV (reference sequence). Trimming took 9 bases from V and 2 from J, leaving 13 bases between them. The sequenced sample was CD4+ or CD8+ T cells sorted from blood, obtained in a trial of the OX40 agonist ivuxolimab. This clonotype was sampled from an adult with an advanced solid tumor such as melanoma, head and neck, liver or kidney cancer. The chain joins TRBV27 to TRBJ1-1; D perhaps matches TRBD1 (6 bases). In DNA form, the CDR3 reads TGTGCCAGTTCCGTCGGGACAAACACTGAAGCTTTCTTT. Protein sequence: CASSVGTNTEAFF.